Shown below are 4 T cell receptor beta chains from a single sample sequenced in a study of Ad26.COV2.S vaccination and SARS-CoV-2 variants. Method: immunoSEQ multiplex PCR; TCRdb's copy keeps in-frame clones and lacks some. The table has roughly 350,000 clones, around 87% seen once; the top ten hold around 3.6%. Treatment in this sample: roughly 19 received Ad26.COV2.S at low or high dose, single or two shots; a few received placebo; per-sample allocation not given. Samples were taken on day 63 after the first vaccine or placebo injection. The sample here was peripheral blood, taken in a trial of Ad26.COV2.S vaccine versus placebo. These receptors originate from a person aged 18-60 years who received the Ad26.COV2.S COVID-19 vaccine or a placebo.

The chain joins TRBV23-1 to TRBJ2-7; a weak D match, TRBD1 (6 bases). TRBV23-1 is labeled an ORF, and its function is uncertain. V dropped 3 bases and J dropped 2 bases, with 14 bases sitting between them. The CDR3 totals 15 residues. CDR3 nucleotides: TGCGCCAGCAGTCATCACAGGGAGAGGCCCTACGAGCAGTACTTC. Translated, it gives CASSHHRERPYEQYF.

This clone was seen a single time. The chain is built from TRBV12-3 or TRBV12-4 and TRBJ1-2, with 7 bases aligning to TRBD1. The ends lost 5 bases at V and 7 bases at J; junction bases unmatched: 7. The CDR3 is made up of 13 amino acids. The CDR3 here is CASSPDRVGGYTF. As DNA, the CDR3 is TGTGCCAGCAGTCCAGACAGGGTTGGTGGCTACACCTTC.

This clone was picked up a small number of times. V gene TRBV4-1 combines with J gene TRBJ1-6; perhaps TRBD1 as D (5 bases). This CDR3 comprises 16 residues. The germline CDR1 and CDR2 sequences are MGHRA and YSYEKL. Trimming shortened V by 1 base and J by 3 bases, and 10 bases separated the two germline ends. This chain's CDR3 is CASSQALTDYNSPLHF. The CDR3 DNA reads TGCGCCAGCAGCCAAGCCTTGACAGACTATAATTCACCCCTCCACTTT.

This rearrangement joins TRBV6-4 to TRBJ1-1; D gene uncertain. This CDR3 spans 13 amino acids. From germline, CDR1 is MRHNA and CDR2 SNTAGT. V was pared by 8 bases and J by 0 bases, with 10 bases between. CDR3 bases: TGTGCCAGCGCAGCCCAAATGAACACTGAAGCTTTCTTT. Translating gives CASAAQMNTEAFF.